The rows below give T cell receptor beta chains drawn from one sample of a study of CD8 T cells in ankylosing spondylitis. TCRdb redid the calling of the 5' RACE reads with MiXCR, one entry per CDR3 protein. The data contain a few hundred thousand distinct CDR3 sequences, around 21% of them seen just once; the ten biggest clones take up 3% to 4%. The sample taken for sequencing was blood, either unsorted or a sorted T cell fraction (not recorded which). These receptors all come from a female donor with ankylosing spondylitis or in good health (not recorded which). Each CDR3 is given with its conserved first and last residue. The D gene is left open where the match is weak. The size field is filled for only some rows; it gives once, few, many or a size class.

clone size,V gene,D gene,J gene,CDR3 protein,CDR3 DNA
NA,TRBV30,NA,TRBJ1-5,CAWSQRGDQPQHF,TGTGCCTGGTCCCAGAGAGGGGATCAGCCCCAGCATTTT
few,TRBV7-2,TRBD2,TRBJ2-7,CASTSRGGYEQYF,TGTGCCAGCACCTCCCGGGGGGGCTACGAGCAGTACTTC
many,TRBV4-2,NA,TRBJ2-1,CASSQVGGPRYNEQFF,TGTGCCAGCAGCCAAGTCGGAGGGCCTCGGTACAATGAGCAGTTCTTC
NA,TRBV20-1,NA,TRBJ1-1,CSARDPGSRTEAFF,TGCAGTGCTAGAGATCCAGGCAGTAGGACTGAAGCTTTCTTT
few,TRBV6-2/TRBV6-3,TRBD1,TRBJ1-2,CASGQGMVDYGYTF,TGTGCCAGCGGACAGGGGATGGTGGACTATGGCTACACCTTC
NA,TRBV20-1,NA,TRBJ2-3,CSASRRAAREDTQYF,TGCAGTGCGTCCCGACGAGCGGCCAGGGAGGATACGCAGTATTTT
NA,TRBV7-2,NA,TRBJ2-1,CASSLVRQMQFF,TGTGCCAGCAGCTTAGTAAGGCAGATGCAGTTCTTC
many,TRBV20-1,NA,TRBJ1-6,CSARDGQSPLHF,TGCAGTGCTAGAGATGGACAGTCACCCCTCCACTTT
NA,TRBV20-1,TRBD1,TRBJ1-1,CSAKGQSYTEAFF,TGCAGTGCAAAGGGACAGTCGTACACTGAAGCTTTCTTT
NA,TRBV12-3/TRBV12-4,NA,TRBJ2-3,CASTVGGSTDTQYF,TGTGCCAGCACTGTAGGCGGCAGCACAGATACGCAGTATTTT
NA,TRBV27,NA,TRBJ2-7,CASSLGGAPLNEQYF,TGTGCCAGCAGTTTGGGCGGGGCCCCGCTAAACGAGCAGTACTTC
many,TRBV12-3/TRBV12-4,NA,TRBJ2-5,CASSFRGPSETQYF,TGTGCCAGCAGTTTTCGGGGGCCATCGGAGACCCAGTACTTC
NA,TRBV10-3,NA,TRBJ2-5,CAISELQGGQETQYF,TGTGCCATCAGTGAGTTGCAGGGTGGTCAAGAGACCCAGTACTTC
many,TRBV12-3/TRBV12-4,NA,TRBJ2-7,CASSIGHAYEQYF,TGTGCCAGCAGTATAGGACACGCCTACGAGCAGTACTTC
NA,TRBV12-3/TRBV12-4,TRBD2,TRBJ2-3,CASNKRESTDTQYF,TGTGCCAGCAACAAGCGGGAGAGCACAGATACGCAGTATTTT
few,TRBV20-1,NA,TRBJ2-1,CSAIPHNEQFF,TGCAGTGCTATCCCCCACAATGAGCAGTTCTTC
many,TRBV12-3/TRBV12-4,TRBD2,TRBJ2-7,CASSFWLAGGPHEQYF,TGTGCCAGCAGTTTCTGGCTAGCGGGAGGGCCCCACGAGCAGTACTTC
many,TRBV29-1,NA,TRBJ2-1,CSERAGGRGDEQFF,TGCAGCGAACGGGCGGGCGGCAGAGGGGATGAGCAGTTCTTC
NA,TRBV20-1,NA,TRBJ2-7,CSARDPGQLLYEQYF,TGCAGTGCTAGAGATCCTGGACAGTTACTCTACGAGCAGTACTTC
few,TRBV29-1,TRBD2,TRBJ2-1,CSVVRERYNEQFF,TGCAGCGTTGTGCGGGAGAGGTACAATGAGCAGTTCTTC
NA,TRBV20-1,TRBD2,TRBJ2-5,CSANPGLVGETQYF,TGCAGTGCTAACCCCGGACTAGTGGGGGAGACCCAGTACTTC
NA,TRBV29-1,NA,TRBJ1-2,CSVGPRASWRGYTF,TGCAGCGTTGGACCCCGGGCCTCTTGGAGAGGCTACACCTTC
NA,TRBV30,NA,TRBJ2-4,CAWGEGVAKNIQYF,TGTGCCTGGGGGGAGGGGGTAGCCAAAAACATTCAGTACTTC
NA,TRBV7-2,TRBD2,TRBJ2-3,CASSLAGGLGDTQYF,TGTGCCAGCAGCTTAGCGGGAGGGTTGGGAGATACGCAGTATTTT
NA,TRBV18,TRBD1,TRBJ2-2,CASSPSVPRQGSGELFF,TGTGCCAGCTCACCATCGGTACCGAGACAGGGTTCCGGGGAGCTGTTTTTT
few,TRBV20-1,TRBD2,TRBJ2-3,CSATTSGSSDTQYF,TGCAGTGCTACGACTAGCGGGTCGTCAGATACGCAGTATTTT
once,TRBV5-5,NA,TRBJ1-6,CASSWGGHNNSPLHF,TGTGCCAGCAGCTGGGGAGGACACAATAATTCACCCCTCCACTTT
few,TRBV2,NA,TRBJ2-7,CASSVLTTYEQYF,TGTGCCAGCAGTGTTCTCACTACCTACGAGCAGTACTTC
NA,TRBV5-1,TRBD1,TRBJ2-5,CASSYGQGRETQYF,TGCGCCAGCAGCTACGGACAGGGCCGCGAGACCCAGTACTTC
NA,TRBV10-3,NA,TRBJ1-5,CAISDRGDGNQPQHF,TGTGCCATCAGTGACCGCGGGGATGGCAATCAGCCCCAGCATTTT
few,TRBV20-1,NA,TRBJ1-6,CSARARPSSYNSPLHF,TGCAGTGCTAGAGCTCGTCCCAGCTCCTATAATTCACCCCTCCACTTT
many,TRBV5-1,NA,TRBJ2-1,CASSPQESHTEQFF,TGCGCCAGCAGCCCCCAGGAATCCCACACCGAGCAGTTCTTC
many,TRBV5-1,NA,TRBJ2-7,CASSGGLYEQYF,TGTGCCAGCAGCGGAGGACTTTACGAGCAGTACTTC
NA,TRBV6-2/TRBV6-3,NA,TRBJ1-5,CASSTDRRNQPQHF,TGTGCCAGCAGTACGGACCGCCGCAATCAGCCCCAGCATTTT
NA,TRBV9,TRBD2,TRBJ2-5,CASSGWGEGRETQYF,TGTGCCAGCAGCGGATGGGGGGAGGGCCGAGAGACCCAGTACTTC
NA,TRBV19,TRBD1,TRBJ1-2,CASMRRGPKNYGYTF,TGTGCCAGTATGAGAAGGGGGCCGAAGAACTATGGCTACACCTTC
few,TRBV20-1,NA,TRBJ1-2,CSARRQRSNYGYTF,TGCAGTGCTAGAAGGCAGAGATCTAACTATGGCTACACCTTC
NA,TRBV6-1,NA,TRBJ2-7,CASRTRTHTEQYF,TGTGCCAGCAGAACGCGGACTCATACCGAGCAGTACTTC
NA,TRBV12-2,NA,TRBJ2-7,CASRLTLAGGGEQYF,TGTGCAAGTCGCTTAACACTAGCGGGAGGAGGCGAGCAGTACTTC
NA,TRBV20-1,NA,TRBJ1-4,CSAIATNEKLFF,TGCAGTGCTATAGCTACTAATGAAAAACTGTTTTTT
few,TRBV7-8,TRBD2,TRBJ2-3,CASSPRGGPGRVQYF,TGTGCCAGCAGCCCGAGGGGAGGGCCTGGGCGGGTGCAGTATTTT
NA,TRBV11-2,TRBD1,TRBJ1-6,CASSSRGGRGRSPLHF,TGTGCCAGCAGCTCCAGGGGGGGCAGGGGGCGTTCACCCCTCCACTTT